Listed below are T cell receptor beta chains from one sample, sequenced in a study of vaccination and CD4 T cells after COVID-19. These receptors have no known antigen. TCRdb re-derived calls from the PCR reads in MiXCR, one entry per CDR3 protein. The sample yields about 2,900 distinct CDR3 sequences, about 31% seen once. Sample: CD4+ T cells from blood, cultured in vitro. Receptors originate from a human donor in good health. CDR3s include the opening cysteine and the closing phenylalanine or tryptophan. Fields, in order: clone size, V gene, J gene, D gene, CDR3 protein, CDR3 DNA. D genes are given only for firm matches. Size is omitted from some rows. Given values are once, few, many or a class for expanded clones.

medium-sized	TRBV20-1	TRBJ1-5	-	CSATPPEGGTGGNQPQHF	TGCAGTGCGACACCACCGGAGGGTGGGACGGGGGGCAATCAGCCCCAGCATTTT
-	TRBV7-6	TRBJ1-5	TRBD1	CASSPQGSQPQHF	TGTGCCAGCAGCCCACAGGGGTCCCAGCCCCAGCATTTT
-	TRBV4-3	TRBJ1-1	-	CASNQNGNTEAFF	TGCGCCAGCAATCAGAACGGGAACACTGAAGCTTTCTTT
-	TRBV28	TRBJ2-1	TRBD2	CASWASGSHEQFF	TGTGCCAGCTGGGCTAGCGGGAGTCATGAGCAGTTCTTC
-	TRBV12-3/TRBV12-4	TRBJ2-1	-	CASSFGAVYNEQFF	TGTGCCAGCAGTTTCGGGGCGGTCTACAATGAGCAGTTCTTC
few	TRBV20-1	TRBJ1-1	-	CSARSTAISFTEAFF	TGCAGTGCTAGATCGACAGCTATCAGTTTCACTGAAGCTTTCTTT
-	TRBV27	TRBJ1-6	-	CASRPGTPGSPLHF	TGTGCCAGCAGACCCGGGACCCCAGGTTCACCCCTCCACTTT
-	TRBV2	TRBJ2-7	TRBD1	CASSVAGGSGQYF	TGTGCCAGCAGTGTTGCAGGGGGCAGCGGGCAGTACTTC
-	TRBV6-2/TRBV6-3	TRBJ2-7	TRBD2	CASTLHRREAYEQYF	TGTGCCAGCACTTTACACCGACGGGAGGCCTACGAGCAGTACTTC
few	TRBV7-3	TRBJ2-1	-	CASSLAPLHSGVHNEQFF	TGTGCCAGCAGCTTAGCCCCTCTTCACAGCGGAGTCCACAATGAGCAGTTCTTC
few	TRBV11-2	TRBJ2-3	TRBD2	CASSASGTRGDTQYF	TGTGCCAGCAGCGCCTCCGGGACTAGGGGAGATACGCAGTATTTT
-	TRBV2	TRBJ2-1	TRBD2	CASSSTSGGPREQFF	TGTGCCAGCAGTTCGACTAGCGGGGGCCCCCGGGAGCAGTTCTTC
few	TRBV9	TRBJ2-5	-	CASSPLQGGAEETQYF	TGTGCCAGCAGCCCTCTACAGGGAGGAGCGGAAGAGACCCAGTACTTC
-	TRBV7-2	TRBJ2-1	TRBD1	CASSLGKGARNEQFF	TGTGCCAGCAGCTTAGGAAAGGGGGCGAGGAATGAGCAGTTCTTC
-	TRBV6-2/TRBV6-3	TRBJ1-1	-	CASAGGYTEAFF	TGTGCCAGCGCGGGGGGGTACACTGAAGCTTTCTTT
-	TRBV4-3	TRBJ2-7	-	CASSQDDRGAYEQYF	TGCGCCAGCAGCCAAGATGACAGAGGAGCCTACGAGCAGTACTTC
few	TRBV29-1	TRBJ2-7	TRBD1	CSVQRGTGWNEQYF	TGCAGCGTTCAGAGGGGGACAGGGTGGAACGAGCAGTACTTC
few	TRBV21-1	TRBJ1-1	-	CASSVRQGRGRMNTEAFF	TGTGCCAGCAGCGTTCGACAGGGAAGGGGGCGAATGAACACTGAAGCTTTCTTT
-	TRBV24-1	TRBJ2-2	-	CATSDLSRAANTGELFF	TGTGCCACCAGTGATTTGAGTCGGGCGGCCAACACCGGGGAGCTGTTTTTT
-	TRBV20-1	TRBJ2-1	TRBD2	CSARKGTSGRSVDEQFF	TGCAGTGCTAGAAAGGGGACTAGCGGGAGAAGTGTCGATGAGCAGTTCTTC
-	TRBV30	TRBJ2-1	TRBD2	CAWTLADGSYNEQFF	TGTGCCTGGACCCTAGCGGATGGGTCCTACAATGAGCAGTTCTTC
-	TRBV19	TRBJ2-2	TRBD2	CASASGDANTGELFF	TGTGCCAGTGCTAGCGGGGATGCGAACACCGGGGAGCTGTTTTTT
-	TRBV18	TRBJ2-7	-	CASNLGDSYEQYF	TGTGCCAGCAACCTGGGGGACTCCTACGAGCAGTACTTC
few	TRBV2	TRBJ1-5	-	CASSESWGRVSNQPQHF	TGTGCCAGCAGTGAATCCTGGGGGCGGGTTAGCAATCAGCCCCAGCATTTT
few	TRBV5-8	TRBJ1-4	-	CARSGRQGEKLFF	TGTGCCCGTAGCGGCCGACAAGGTGAAAAACTGTTTTTT
-	TRBV10-1	TRBJ2-1	TRBD1	CASSARDRDYNEQFF	TGCGCCAGCAGTGCCCGGGACAGGGATTACAATGAGCAGTTCTTC
-	TRBV27	TRBJ2-5	-	CASSGQIQETQYF	TGTGCCAGCAGTGGACAGATCCAAGAGACCCAGTACTTC
-	TRBV6-1	TRBJ1-1	-	CASRPAGGTEAFF	TGTGCCAGCAGGCCAGCGGGGGGGACTGAAGCTTTCTTT
-	TRBV10-3	TRBJ2-2	-	CAIRESVGQGHNTGELFF	TGTGCCATCAGGGAAAGCGTGGGGCAGGGGCATAACACCGGGGAGCTGTTTTTT
-	TRBV2	TRBJ2-2	-	CASTGASRTGELFF	TGTGCCAGCACAGGGGCCAGTCGAACCGGGGAGCTGTTTTTT
few	TRBV12-3/TRBV12-4	TRBJ1-6	-	CASSRGGFNSPLHF	TGTGCCAGCAGTAGAGGTGGCTTTAATTCACCCCTCCACTTT
-	TRBV20-1	TRBJ1-5	-	CSASGGGREGGNQPQHF	TGCAGTGCTAGTGGTGGGGGCCGGGAAGGGGGCAATCAGCCCCAGCATTTT
-	TRBV5-4	TRBJ1-1	-	CASSPYLTVGTEAFF	TGTGCCAGCAGCCCGTATCTCACGGTGGGCACTGAAGCTTTCTTT
-	TRBV9	TRBJ2-3	TRBD1	CASSVVGGGPDTQYF	TGTGCCAGCAGCGTAGTAGGGGGCGGCCCAGATACGCAGTATTTT
-	TRBV5-1	TRBJ1-6	-	CASQVNPDTPGYNSPLHF	TGCGCCAGCCAAGTAAACCCCGACACTCCGGGCTATAATTCACCCCTCCACTTT
-	TRBV24-1	TRBJ2-2	-	CATSDRRQAYTGELFF	TGTGCCACCAGTGATCGCCGACAGGCCTACACCGGGGAGCTGTTTTTT
-	TRBV28	TRBJ2-1	-	CASSLLGRGVNEQFF	TGTGCCAGCAGTTTATTAGGCAGGGGCGTAAATGAGCAGTTCTTC
few	TRBV28	TRBJ2-1	-	CASSGGDSISYNEQFF	TGTGCCAGCAGTGGGGGGGACAGCATCTCCTACAATGAGCAGTTCTTC
-	TRBV28	TRBJ1-1	TRBD1	CASSYQGATEAFF	TGTGCCAGCAGTTACCAGGGGGCTACTGAAGCTTTCTTT
once	TRBV5-4	TRBJ2-2	-	CAGTAKNTGELFF	TGTGCCGGTACAGCTAAAAACACCGGGGAGCTGTTTTTT
once	TRBV28	TRBJ1-5	TRBD1	CASRRGTGPKSNQPQHF	TGTGCCAGCCGTAGAGGGACAGGGCCAAAAAGCAATCAGCCCCAGCATTTT
few	TRBV6-1	TRBJ2-1	TRBD2	CASRPQLAAYNEQFF	TGTGCCAGCAGGCCTCAACTAGCGGCCTACAATGAGCAGTTCTTC
few	TRBV6-2/TRBV6-3	TRBJ1-6	-	CASSSDPRQEGYNSPLHF	TGTGCCAGCAGCTCCGATCCGAGACAGGAGGGGTATAATTCACCCCTCCACTTT
few	TRBV21-1	TRBJ1-5	-	CASSNRADCPQHF	TGTGCCAGCAGCAATCGGGCTGATTGTCCCCAGCATTTT
-	TRBV19	TRBJ2-7	-	CASSPGTGYYEQYF	TGTGCCAGTAGTCCTGGGACTGGATATTACGAGCAGTACTTC
few	TRBV5-1	TRBJ1-5	TRBD1	CASSFGQGEQPQHF	TGCGCCAGCAGCTTCGGACAGGGAGAACAGCCCCAGCATTTT
few	TRBV5-1	TRBJ2-2	-	CASSTQGITGELFF	TGCGCCAGCAGCACCCAGGGAATCACCGGGGAGCTGTTTTTT
-	TRBV6-1	TRBJ2-2	TRBD1	CASTYRGDTGELFF	TGTGCCAGCACCTACAGGGGCGACACCGGGGAGCTGTTTTTT